Here is one TCR beta chain with its context. This entry comes from a study of T cells after yellow fever vaccination. Looked up from germline, CDR1 is SGHRS and CDR2 is YFSETQ. Trimming left V 0 bases short and J 7 bases short, with 11 bases between. CDR3 size: 13 residues. Each CDR3 protein gets one entry after TCRdb re-called the 5' RACE reads with MiXCR. This table holds 250,000 to 400,000 distinct CDR3 sequences, 4.1% found once. This chain links TRBV5-1 with TRBJ2-7; D gene ambiguous. The sample in question was PBMCs, obtained 5 days after the yellow fever booster vaccination. This receptor was obtained from a man between 18 and 35 years old who received the YFV17D yellow fever vaccine. DNA of the CDR3: TGCGCCAGCAGCTTGGTGCCGAGCCTGGAGCAGTACGTC. Its translation: CASSLVPSLEQYV.